This TCR beta chain was identified during a study of T cell repertoires in ileal Crohn's disease. General observations from the study: Compared with non-smokers, active smokers at surgery showed more clonal expansions.

Comment on this clone: Its specificity is unknown.

Only in-frame clones appear in the TCRdb table, and some are missing; sequencing was by immunoSEQ multiplex PCR. This table holds over 6,500 clones, around 83% found once. Source material: ileal tissue. The sequence came from an adult with Crohn's disease.

CDR3 in DNA: TGTGCCAGCAGCGCAATGGGGTACAGACTAAACACTGAAGCTTTCTTT. Its translation: CASSAMGYRLNTEAFF. The gene calls are TRBV7-8 and TRBJ1-1, with D unclear. V lost 5 bases, J lost 2 bases, and 18 bases lay in between. The length of the CDR3 is 16 residues. Germline CDR1 and CDR2: SGHVS and FQNEAQ.